This T cell receptor (beta chain) was retrieved from a study of T cells in tumors after PD-1 blockade. At the level of the study: Excluded were patients with checkpoint blockade, immunosuppressants, or radiotherapy or other anti-cancer therapy within 4 weeks. Regarding the study as a whole: Peripheral recruitment is suggested, as some novel exhausted tumor clones were in pre-treatment blood.

This clone turned up a few times. Its antigen remains unknown. V lost 3 bases and J lost 1; bases outside the gene matches: 5. This CDR3 region has 15 residues. In germline, CDR1 is DFQATT, CDR2 SNEGSKA (reference sequence). Data came from immunoSEQ multiplex PCR; TCRdb stores just in-frame clones and leaves some out. This sample has about 59,000 clones, with about 80% found just once. The sequencing here drew on PBMCs, taken before anti-PD-1 treatment. This receptor was taken from a human donor with basal cell carcinoma. The chain recombines TRBV20-1 with TRBJ2-5, with 10 bases fitting TRBD2. CDR3: CSASEIAGGQETQYF. CDR3 DNA: TGCAGTGCTAGTGAGATAGCGGGGGGCCAAGAGACCCAGTACTTC.